Presented here are 9 T cell receptor beta chains from one specimen sequenced in a study of cytomegalovirus exposure and HLA in healthy donors. Sequenced by immunoSEQ multiplex PCR; TCRdb stores in-frame clones only, minus some. Counted here are 60,000 to 80,000 clones, 85% occurring once; the ten biggest clones make up 3%. The sample consisted of PBMCs. The receptors were sampled from a man aged 25 to 40 in good health and CMV-seronegative.

CDR3: CASGWDREVSGANVLTF. As DNA, the CDR3 is TGCGCCAGCGGCTGGGACAGGGAAGTCTCTGGGGCCAACGTCCTGACTTTC. The chain combines TRBV4-1 with TRBJ2-6, with 9 nucleotides matching TRBD1. Trimming removed 8 bases from V and 0 bases from J; junction bases left unmatched: 8. The CDR3 is 17 amino acids. The germline V gene has CDR1 MGHRA and CDR2 YSYEKL.

The chain couples TRBV18 to TRBJ1-2, with a weak D call TRBD1 (5 bases). This CDR3 has 18 residues. V was cut by 3 bases and J by 1 base, with 21 bases left in between. Germline V lookup: CDR1 KGHSH, CDR2 LQKENI. CDR3 sequence reads: CASSPVNGRTSFNYGYTF. CDR3 coding DNA: TGTGCCAGCTCACCCGTAAACGGACGGACATCCTTTAACTATGGCTACACCTTC.

V and J are TRBV9 and TRBJ1-3; 8 bases map to TRBD1. CDR1 is SGDLS and CDR2 is YYNGEE in the germline V gene. V dropped 4 bases and J dropped 2; count of bases not matched to a gene: 5. CDR3 length: 15 amino acids. The CDR3 reads CASSPQGVAGNTIYF. The CDR3 DNA reads TGTGCCAGCAGCCCACAGGGGGTCGCTGGAAACACCATATATTTT.

This sequence joins TRBV4-3 and TRBJ2-5, with D maybe TRBD1 (6 bases). Trimming left V 3 bases short and J 2 bases short, with 16 bases between. The CDR3 spans 16 residues. Looked up from germline, CDR1 is LGHNA and CDR2 is YSLEER. The CDR3 sequence: CASSQAPGQKQETQYF. CDR3 coding DNA: TGCGCCAGCAGCCAGGCCCCCGGACAGAAACAAGAGACCCAGTACTTC.

The V call is TRBV6-6, the J call TRBJ2-2, with a possible D match to TRBD2 (5 bases). This CDR3 is 13 amino acids long. Germline loops: CDR1 MNHNY, CDR2 SVGAGI (reference sequence). The V and J ends lost 2 bases and 4 bases respectively, with 5 bases between them. This chain's CDR3 is CASSYEGTGELFF. CDR3 nucleotides: TGTGCCAGCAGTTACGAGGGCACCGGGGAGCTGTTTTTT.

This clone was detected only once. The chain combines TRBV7-2 with TRBJ2-3; 7 bases are a match to TRBD2. This CDR3 comprises 16 residues. In germline, CDR1 is SGHTA, CDR2 FQGNSA. V lost 0 bases, J lost 3 bases, and 6 bases stayed unmatched. CDR3 in amino acids: CASSLAGTMATDTQYF. DNA for the CDR3: TGTGCCAGCAGCTTAGCCGGGACTATGGCGACAGATACGCAGTATTTT.

The J gene is TRBJ1-5, the V gene TRBV9; D possibly corresponds to TRBD1 (5 bases). CDR3 length equals 14 residues. Germline V gene sequence: CDR1 SGDLS, CDR2 YYNGEE. V was shortened by 3 bases and J by 7 bases, with 14 bases between the two germline ends. CDR3 residues: CASSGGGIGQPQHF. For the CDR3, the DNA is TGTGCCAGCAGCGGGGGGGGGATTGGCCAGCCCCAGCATTTT.

This sequence joins TRBV28 and TRBJ2-5, with unresolved D. The CDR3 is made up of 14 amino acids. Between the trimmed V and J ends, which lost 5 bases and 0 bases, there was a span of 10 bases. In germline, CDR1 is MDHEN, CDR2 SYDVKM. The CDR3 loop is CASSMSVYQETQYF. The CDR3 DNA sequence: TGTGCCAGCAGTATGTCGGTGTACCAAGAGACCCAGTACTTC.

The gene calls are TRBV29-1 and TRBJ2-2; TRBD2 aligns across 7 bases. Losses at the gene ends were 5 bases for V and 8 bases for J; bases not matched to a gene: 11. Germline CDR1 SQVTM, CDR2 ANQGSEA. CDR3 size: 14 residues. CDR3 nucleotide sequence: TGCAGCGTTACCGGGACTAATTTGGAGGGGGAGCTGTTTTTT. It is translated as CSVTGTNLEGELFF.